This TCR beta chain was sequenced in a study of cytomegalovirus exposure and HLA in healthy donors. Overall study findings and caveats: Later genetic work tied a missense DCLRE1C variant to beta-chain V and J trimming. In a later analysis, most CMV-associated TCR beta chains appeared HLA-restricted.

On this clone itself: Its antigen remains unknown.

Germline V gene data show CDR1 as LGHNT and CDR2 as FRNRAP. The V end was cut by 0 bases, the J end by 4 bases, with 6 bases between. The CDR3 length is 13 residues. Amplification used 60 Vbeta primers and 13 Jbeta primers. The method was immunoSEQ multiplex PCR; TCRdb's version includes in-frame clones alone and lacks a portion of them. The repertoire has around 210,000 clones, around 84% of them found once; the top ten carry 0.2% to 0.25%. This TCR came from a girl aged 2 to 9 in good health and CMV-seronegative. The chain uses TRBV12-5 and TRBJ1-1, with TRBD1 as a possible D gene (6 bases). Input material: PBMCs. CDR3 DNA: TGTGCTAGTGGTTTGGTGGGGGCCACTGAAGCTTTCTTT. Translated: CASGLVGATEAFF.